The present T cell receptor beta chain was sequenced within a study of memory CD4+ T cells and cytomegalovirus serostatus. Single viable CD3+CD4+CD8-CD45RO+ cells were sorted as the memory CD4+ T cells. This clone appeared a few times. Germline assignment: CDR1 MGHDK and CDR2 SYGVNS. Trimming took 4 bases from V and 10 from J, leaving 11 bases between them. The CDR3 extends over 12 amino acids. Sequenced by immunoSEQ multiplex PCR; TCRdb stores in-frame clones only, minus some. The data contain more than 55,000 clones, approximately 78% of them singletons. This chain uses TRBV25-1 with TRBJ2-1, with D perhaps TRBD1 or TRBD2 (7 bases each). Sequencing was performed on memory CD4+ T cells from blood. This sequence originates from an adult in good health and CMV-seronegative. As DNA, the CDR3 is TGTGCCAGCAGTGCCCAGGGGGGGGAGCAGTTCTTC. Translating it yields CASSAQGGEQFF.